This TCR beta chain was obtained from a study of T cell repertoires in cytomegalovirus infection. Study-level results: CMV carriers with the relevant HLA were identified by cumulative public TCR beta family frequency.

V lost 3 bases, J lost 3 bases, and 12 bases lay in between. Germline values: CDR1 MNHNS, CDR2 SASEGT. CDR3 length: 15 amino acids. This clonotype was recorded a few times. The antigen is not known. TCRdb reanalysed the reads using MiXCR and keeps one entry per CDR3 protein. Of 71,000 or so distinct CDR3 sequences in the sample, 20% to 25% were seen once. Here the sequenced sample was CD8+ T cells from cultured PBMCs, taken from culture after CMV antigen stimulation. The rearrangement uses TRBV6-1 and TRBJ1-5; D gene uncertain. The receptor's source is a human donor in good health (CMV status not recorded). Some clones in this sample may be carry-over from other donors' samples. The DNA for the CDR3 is TGTGCCAGCAGTGACCTTTTAGCCCCCAATCAGCCCCAGCATTTT. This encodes CASSDLLAPNQPQHF.